This T cell receptor beta chain was profiled in a study of blood T cell repertoires in COVID-19. Study information: Donors in the United States, Italy and Spain gave samples during acute or convalescent COVID-19. T cells, B-cell-depleted T cells, or PBMCs supplied cDNA or gDNA.

In this sample, this clone turned up once. In the study's own analysis: Amplification of reference gene primers was used by the study to estimate nucleated cell counts. This table comes from immunoSEQ multiplex PCR, and its TCRdb copy is limited to in-frame clones, with some not included. V and J calls and clone size are as listed in that table; D and trimming were resolved from the DNA. The repertoire consists of 240,000 or so clones, with about four fifths occurring once and the leading ten covering about 2%. This CDR3 region has 15 residues. V was clipped by 0 bases and J by 5 bases; unmatched bases: 4. Germline assignment: CDR1 SGHRS and CDR2 YFSETQ.

The gene calls are TRBV5-1 and TRBJ2-1; 8 nucleotides line up with TRBD1. The receptor was derived from a man aged 25-45 years who had recovered from COVID-19. Sequencing was done on a sample of peripheral blood. In DNA, the CDR3 is TGCGCCAGCAGCTTGGACGGACAGGGACACAATGAGCAGTTCTTC. Translated: CASSLDGQGHNEQFF.